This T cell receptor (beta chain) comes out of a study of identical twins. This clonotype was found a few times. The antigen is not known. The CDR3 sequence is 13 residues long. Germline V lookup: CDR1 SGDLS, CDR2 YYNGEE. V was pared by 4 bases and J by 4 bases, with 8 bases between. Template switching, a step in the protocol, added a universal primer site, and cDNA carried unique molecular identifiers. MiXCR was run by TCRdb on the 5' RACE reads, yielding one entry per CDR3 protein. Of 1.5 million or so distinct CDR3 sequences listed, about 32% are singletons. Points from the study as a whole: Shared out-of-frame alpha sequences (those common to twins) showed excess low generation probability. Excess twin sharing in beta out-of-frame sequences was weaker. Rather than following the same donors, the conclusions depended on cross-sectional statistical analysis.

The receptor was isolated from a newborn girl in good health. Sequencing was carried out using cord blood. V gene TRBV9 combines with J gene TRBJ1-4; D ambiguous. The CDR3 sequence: CASSRWSNEKLFF. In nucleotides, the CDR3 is TGTGCCAGCAGCAGATGGAGTAATGAAAAACTGTTTTTT.